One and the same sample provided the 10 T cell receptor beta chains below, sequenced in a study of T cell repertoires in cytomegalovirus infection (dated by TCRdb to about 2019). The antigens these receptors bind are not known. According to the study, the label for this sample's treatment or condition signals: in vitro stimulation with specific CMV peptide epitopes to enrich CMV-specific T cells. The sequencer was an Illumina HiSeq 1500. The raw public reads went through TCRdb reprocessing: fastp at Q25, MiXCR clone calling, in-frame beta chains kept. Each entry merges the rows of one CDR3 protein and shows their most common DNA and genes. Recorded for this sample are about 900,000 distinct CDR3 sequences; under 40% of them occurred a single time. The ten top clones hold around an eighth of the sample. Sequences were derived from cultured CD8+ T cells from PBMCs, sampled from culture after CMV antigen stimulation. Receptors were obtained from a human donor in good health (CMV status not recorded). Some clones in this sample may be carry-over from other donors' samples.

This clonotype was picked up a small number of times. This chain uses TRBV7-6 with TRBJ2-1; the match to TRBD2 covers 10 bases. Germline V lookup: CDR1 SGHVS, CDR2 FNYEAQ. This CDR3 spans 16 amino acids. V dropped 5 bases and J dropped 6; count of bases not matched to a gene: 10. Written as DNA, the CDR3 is TGTGCCAGCAGCCAAAACTACAAGCGGGGGGGCAATGAGCAGTTCTTC. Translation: CASSQNYKRGGNEQFF.

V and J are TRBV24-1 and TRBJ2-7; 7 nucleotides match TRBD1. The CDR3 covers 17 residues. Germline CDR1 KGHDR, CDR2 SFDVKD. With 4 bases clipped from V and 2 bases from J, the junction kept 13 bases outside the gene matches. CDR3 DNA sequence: TGTGCCACCAGTGACCACCCCACAGGGGACCGACCCTACGAGCAGTACTTC. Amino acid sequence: CATSDHPTGDRPYEQYF.

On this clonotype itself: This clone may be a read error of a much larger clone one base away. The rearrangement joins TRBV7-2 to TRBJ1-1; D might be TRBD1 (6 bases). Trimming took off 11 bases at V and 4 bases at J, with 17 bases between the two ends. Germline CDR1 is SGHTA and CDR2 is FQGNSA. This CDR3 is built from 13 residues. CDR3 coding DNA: TGTGCCGGCCTGGAGGGGGGGGCCACTGAAGCTTTCTTT. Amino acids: CAGLEGGATEAFF.

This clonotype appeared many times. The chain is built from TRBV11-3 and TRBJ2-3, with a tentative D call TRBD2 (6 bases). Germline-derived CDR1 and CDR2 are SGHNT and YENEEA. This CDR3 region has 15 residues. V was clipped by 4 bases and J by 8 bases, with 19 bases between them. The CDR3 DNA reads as TGTGCCAGCAGCTCTCGGGACTTTAATTATGGTACGCAGTATTTT. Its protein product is CASSSRDFNYGTQYF. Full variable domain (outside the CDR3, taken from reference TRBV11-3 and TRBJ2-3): EAGVVQSPRYKIIEKKQPVAFWCNPISGHNTLYWYLQNLGQGPELLIRYENEEAVDDSQLPKDRFSAERLKGVDSTLKIQPAELGDSAVYLCASSSRDFNYGTQYFGPGTRLTVL.

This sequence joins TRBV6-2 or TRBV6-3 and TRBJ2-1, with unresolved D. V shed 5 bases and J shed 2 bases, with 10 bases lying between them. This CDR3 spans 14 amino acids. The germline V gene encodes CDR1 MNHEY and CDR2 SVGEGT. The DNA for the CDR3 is TGTGCCAGCAGTCCGAGTAGGACCTACAATGAGCAGTTCTTC. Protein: CASSPSRTYNEQFF.

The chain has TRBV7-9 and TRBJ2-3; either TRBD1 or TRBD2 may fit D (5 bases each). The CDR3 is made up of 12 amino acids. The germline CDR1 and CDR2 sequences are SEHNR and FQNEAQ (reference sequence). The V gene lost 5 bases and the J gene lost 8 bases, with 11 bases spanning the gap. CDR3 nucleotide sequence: TGTGCCAGCAGCCCCCGTGGGGGTACGCAGTATTTT. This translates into CASSPRGGTQYF.

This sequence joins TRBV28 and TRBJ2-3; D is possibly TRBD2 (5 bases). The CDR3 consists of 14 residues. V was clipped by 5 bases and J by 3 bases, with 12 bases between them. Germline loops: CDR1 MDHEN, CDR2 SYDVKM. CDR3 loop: CASSPTGITDTQYF. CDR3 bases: TGTGCCAGCAGTCCGACCGGGATAACAGATACGCAGTATTTT.

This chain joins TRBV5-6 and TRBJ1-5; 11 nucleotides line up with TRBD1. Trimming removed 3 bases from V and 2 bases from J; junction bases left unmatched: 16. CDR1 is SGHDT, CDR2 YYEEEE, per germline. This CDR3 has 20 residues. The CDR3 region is CASSWGPSGDRGRRNQPQHF. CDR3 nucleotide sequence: TGTGCCAGCAGCTGGGGCCCGTCGGGGGACAGGGGGAGGCGCAATCAGCCCCAGCATTTT. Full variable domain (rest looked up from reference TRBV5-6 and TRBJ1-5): DAGVTQSPTHLIKTRGQQVTLRCSPKSGHDTVSWYQQALGQGPQFIFQYYEEEERQRGNFPDRFSGHQFPNYSSELNVNALLLGDSALYLCASSWGPSGDRGRRNQPQHFGDGTRLSIL.

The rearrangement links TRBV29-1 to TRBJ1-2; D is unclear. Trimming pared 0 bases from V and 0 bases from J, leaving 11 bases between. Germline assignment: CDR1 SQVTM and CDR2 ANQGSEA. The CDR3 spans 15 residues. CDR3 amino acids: CSVEDWEGSNYGYTF. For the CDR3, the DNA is TGCAGCGTTGAAGATTGGGAAGGCTCTAACTATGGCTACACCTTC.

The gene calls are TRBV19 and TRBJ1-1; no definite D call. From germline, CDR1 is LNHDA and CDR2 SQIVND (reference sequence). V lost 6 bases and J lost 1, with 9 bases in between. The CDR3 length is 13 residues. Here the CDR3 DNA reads TGTGCCAGTAGATCCCGAGCGAACACTGAAGCTTTCTTT. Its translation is CASRSRANTEAFF.